A single sample is the source of the 7 T cell receptor beta chains below, sequenced in a study of human T cells and chemical hapten exposure. Via MiXCR, TCRdb re-called the RACE reads, giving one row per CDR3 protein. Of approximately 90,000 distinct CDR3 sequences listed, about 8.5% are singletons. Time point: pre-sensitization, week 0. Regarding treatment: therapeutic diphenylcyclopropenone sensitization with weekly scalp DPC. Sequencing was performed on whole blood, taken in connection with sensitization to the hapten diphenylcyclopropenone (DPC). The receptor source for this set is a man aged 40-49 years with alopecia areata. Some clones in this sample may be carry-over from other donors' samples.

This clonotype showed up just a few times. V and J are TRBV14 and TRBJ1-1; no clear D. V was pared by 3 bases and J by 7 bases, with 18 bases between. Germline loops: CDR1 SGHDN, CDR2 FVKESK. This CDR3 contains 15 residues. This CDR3 is CASSHLPRPDHEAFF. The CDR3 coding sequence is TGTGCCAGCAGCCACCTCCCCCGCCCGGACCATGAAGCTTTCTTT.

The table lists this clonotype with a few counts. The V call is TRBV3-1, the J call TRBJ2-2, with D possibly matching TRBD2 (5 bases). CDR1 and CDR2 from the germline V gene are LGHDT and YNNKEL (reference sequence). The germline V and J ends were trimmed by 0 bases and 2 bases, with 13 bases remaining between them. This CDR3 contains 17 residues. The CDR3 DNA reads as TGTGCCAGCAGCCAAGACCGGGTTCGGACTAACACCGGGGAGCTGTTTTTT. Protein: CASSQDRVRTNTGELFF.

This clonotype was counted ten times or more. The chain links TRBV29-1 to TRBJ2-3; D not resolved. The V end was cut by 6 bases, the J end by 4 bases, with 14 bases between. There are 13 residues in the CDR3. The germline V gene encodes CDR1 SQVTM and CDR2 ANQGSEA. CDR3 sequence reads: CSVEPSSADTQYF. Written as DNA, the CDR3 is TGCAGCGTCGAGCCCTCCAGTGCAGATACGCAGTATTTT.

The rearrangement joins TRBV5-1 to TRBJ2-3, with 9 bases matching TRBD1. CDR3 length equals 14 residues. The germline gives CDR1 SGHRS, CDR2 YFSETQ. V dropped 4 bases and J dropped 5; count of bases not matched to a gene: 5. CDR3 in amino acids: CASSTGQGKDTQYF. DNA of the CDR3: TGCGCCAGCAGCACGGGACAGGGCAAAGATACGCAGTATTTT. Drawing the rest from reference TRBV5-1 and TRBJ2-3, the complete variable domain is KAGVTQTPRYLIKTRGQQVTLSCSPISGHRSVSWYQQTPGQGLQFLFEYFSETQRNKGNFPGRFSGRQFSNSRSEMNVSTLELGDSALYLCASSTGQGKDTQYFGPGTRLTVL.

The table lists this clonotype with many counts. The chain joins TRBV27 to TRBJ2-3; D remains ambiguous. V was cut by 4 bases and J by 0 bases, with 14 bases left in between. Per the germline V gene, CDR1 is MNHEY and CDR2 is SMNVEV (reference sequence). This CDR3 is built from 16 residues. For the CDR3, the DNA is TGTGCCAGCAGTTCCCAAATCCTACTTAGCACAGATACGCAGTATTTT. Encoded protein: CASSSQILLSTDTQYF.

This chain connects TRBV5-1 to TRBJ2-5; 11 bases fit TRBD2. The ends lost 0 bases at V and 5 bases at J; junction bases unmatched: 9. This CDR3 has 17 residues. Germline V gene lookup returns CDR1 SGHRS and CDR2 YFSETQ. CDR3 nucleotide sequence: TGCGCCAGCAGCTTGGAGGTAGCGGGAGGGCCCGAGGAGACCCAGTACTTC. Translated: CASSLEVAGGPEETQYF.

This clonotype came up many times. The chain joins TRBV20-1 to TRBJ1-1, with D possibly matching TRBD1 (5 bases). The CDR3 sequence is 15 residues long. Between the trimmed V and J ends, which lost 3 bases and 0 bases, there was a span of 14 bases. The germline CDR1 and CDR2 sequences are DFQATT and SNEGSKA (reference sequence). CDR3 nucleotides: TGCAGTGCTAGCAGGGTCGGTATACTGAACACTGAAGCTTTCTTT. Protein product: CSASRVGILNTEAFF.